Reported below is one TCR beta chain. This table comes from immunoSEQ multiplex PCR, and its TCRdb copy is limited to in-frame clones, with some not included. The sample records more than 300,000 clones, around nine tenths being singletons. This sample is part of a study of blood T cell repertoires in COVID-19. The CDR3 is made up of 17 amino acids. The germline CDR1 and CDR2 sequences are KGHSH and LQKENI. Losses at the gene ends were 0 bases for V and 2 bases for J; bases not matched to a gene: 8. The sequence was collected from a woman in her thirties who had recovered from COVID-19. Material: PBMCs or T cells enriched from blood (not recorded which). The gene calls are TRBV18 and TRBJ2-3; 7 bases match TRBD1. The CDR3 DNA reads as TGTGCCAGCTCACCACCGGTGGGGACAGCTCACACAGATACGCAGTATTTT. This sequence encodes CASSPPVGTAHTDTQYF.